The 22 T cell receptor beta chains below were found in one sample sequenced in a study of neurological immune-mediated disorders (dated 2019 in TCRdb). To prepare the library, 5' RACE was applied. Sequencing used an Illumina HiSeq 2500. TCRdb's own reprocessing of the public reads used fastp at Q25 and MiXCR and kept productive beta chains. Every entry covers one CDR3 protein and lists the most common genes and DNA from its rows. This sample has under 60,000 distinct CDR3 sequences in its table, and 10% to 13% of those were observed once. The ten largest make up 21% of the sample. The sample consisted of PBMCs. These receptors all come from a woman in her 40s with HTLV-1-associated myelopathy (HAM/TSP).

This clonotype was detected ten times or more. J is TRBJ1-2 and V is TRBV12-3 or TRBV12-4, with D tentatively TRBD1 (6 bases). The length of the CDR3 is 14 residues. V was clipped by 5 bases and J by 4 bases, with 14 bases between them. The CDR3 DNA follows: TGTGCCAGCAGTCCGAGGGGGGCGGGCTATGGCTACACCTTC. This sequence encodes CASSPRGAGYGYTF.

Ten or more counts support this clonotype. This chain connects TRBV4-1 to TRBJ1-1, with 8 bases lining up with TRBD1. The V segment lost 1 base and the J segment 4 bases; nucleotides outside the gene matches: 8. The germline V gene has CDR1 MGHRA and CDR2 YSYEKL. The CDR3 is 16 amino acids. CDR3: CASSQGWTGITTEAFF. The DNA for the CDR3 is TGCGCCAGCAGCCAAGGATGGACAGGGATAACCACTGAAGCTTTCTTT.

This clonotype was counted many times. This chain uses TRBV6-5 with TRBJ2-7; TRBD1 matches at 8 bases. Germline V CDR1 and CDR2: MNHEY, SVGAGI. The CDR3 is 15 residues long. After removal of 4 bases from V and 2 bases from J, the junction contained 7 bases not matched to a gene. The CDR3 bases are TGTGCCAGCAGTTCGACAGGGGTTCTAACCTACGAGCAGTACTTC. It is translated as CASSSTGVLTYEQYF.

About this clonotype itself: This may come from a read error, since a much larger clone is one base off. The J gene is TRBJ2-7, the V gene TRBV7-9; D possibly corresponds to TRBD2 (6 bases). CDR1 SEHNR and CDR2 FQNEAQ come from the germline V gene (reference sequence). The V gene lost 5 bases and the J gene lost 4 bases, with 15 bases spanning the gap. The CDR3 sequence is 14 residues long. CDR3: CASSPPSGPYEQYF. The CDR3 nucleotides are TGTGCCAGCAGCCCTCCCAGCGGGCCATACGAGCAGTACTTC.

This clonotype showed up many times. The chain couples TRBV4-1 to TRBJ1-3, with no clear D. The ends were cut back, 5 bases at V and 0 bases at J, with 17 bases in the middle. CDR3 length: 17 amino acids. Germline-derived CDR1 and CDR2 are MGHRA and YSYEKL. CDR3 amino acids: CASSFHPMAYSGNTIYF. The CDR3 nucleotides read TGCGCCAGCAGCTTCCACCCGATGGCTTACTCTGGAAACACCATATATTTT.

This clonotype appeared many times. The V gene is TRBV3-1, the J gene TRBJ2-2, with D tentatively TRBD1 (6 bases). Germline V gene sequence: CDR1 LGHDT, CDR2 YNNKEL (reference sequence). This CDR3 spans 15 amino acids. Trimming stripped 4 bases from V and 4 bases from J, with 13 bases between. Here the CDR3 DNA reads TGTGCCAGCAGCCTTACAGGGATAAGCACCGGGGAGCTGTTTTTT. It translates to CASSLTGISTGELFF.

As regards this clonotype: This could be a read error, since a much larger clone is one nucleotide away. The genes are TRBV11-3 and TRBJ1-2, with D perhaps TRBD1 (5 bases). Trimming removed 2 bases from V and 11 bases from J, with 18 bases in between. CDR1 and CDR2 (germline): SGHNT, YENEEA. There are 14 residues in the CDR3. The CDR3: CASSLWGYPNGYTF. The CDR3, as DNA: TGTGCCAGCAGCTTATGGGGCTACCCTAACGGGTACACCTTC.

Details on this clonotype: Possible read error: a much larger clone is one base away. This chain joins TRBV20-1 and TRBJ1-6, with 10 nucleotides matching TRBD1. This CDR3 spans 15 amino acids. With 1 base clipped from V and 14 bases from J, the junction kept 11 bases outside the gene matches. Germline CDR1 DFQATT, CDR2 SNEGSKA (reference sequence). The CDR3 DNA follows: TGCAGTGCTAGAGGTCGCGGGACAGGGGACTCAACCCTCCACTTT. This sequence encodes CSARGRGTGDSTLHF.

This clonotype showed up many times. The CDR3 spells CSARAEQGVGYEQYF. DNA of the CDR3: TGCAGTGCTAGAGCAGAGCAGGGAGTTGGCTACGAGCAGTACTTC. The genes are TRBV20-1 and TRBJ2-7, with D possibly called TRBD1 or TRBD2 (5 bases each). With 1 base removed from V and 3 bases from J, the gap between germline ends came to 16 bases. The CDR3 extends over 15 amino acids. Germline CDR1 reads DFQATT; CDR2 reads SNEGSKA (reference sequence).

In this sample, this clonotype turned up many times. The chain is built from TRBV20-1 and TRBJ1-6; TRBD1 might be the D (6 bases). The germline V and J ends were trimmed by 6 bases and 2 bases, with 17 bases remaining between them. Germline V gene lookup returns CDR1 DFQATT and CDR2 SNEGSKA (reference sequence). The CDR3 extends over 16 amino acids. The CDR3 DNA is TGCAGTGCAATCGATGGGGCAGGGGCCTATAATTCACCCCTCCACTTT. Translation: CSAIDGAGAYNSPLHF.

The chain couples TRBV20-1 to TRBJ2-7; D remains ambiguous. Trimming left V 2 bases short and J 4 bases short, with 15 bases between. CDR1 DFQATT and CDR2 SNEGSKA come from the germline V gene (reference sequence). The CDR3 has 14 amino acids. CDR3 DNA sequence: TGCAGTGCTAGAAAACTATCAACCCTATACGAGCAGTACTTC. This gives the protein CSARKLSTLYEQYF.

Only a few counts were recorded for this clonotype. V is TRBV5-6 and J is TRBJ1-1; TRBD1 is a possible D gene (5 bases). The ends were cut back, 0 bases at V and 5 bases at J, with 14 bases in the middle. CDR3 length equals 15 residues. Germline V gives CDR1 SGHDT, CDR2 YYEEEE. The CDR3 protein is CASSLGVAGQTEAFF. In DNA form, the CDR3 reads TGTGCCAGCAGCTTGGGGGTGGCAGGGCAAACTGAAGCTTTCTTT.

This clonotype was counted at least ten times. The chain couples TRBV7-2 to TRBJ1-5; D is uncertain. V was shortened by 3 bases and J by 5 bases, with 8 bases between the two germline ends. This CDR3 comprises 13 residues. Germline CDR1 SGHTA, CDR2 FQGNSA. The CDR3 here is CASSLWYDQPQHF. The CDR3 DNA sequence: TGTGCCAGCAGCTTGTGGTATGATCAGCCCCAGCATTTT.

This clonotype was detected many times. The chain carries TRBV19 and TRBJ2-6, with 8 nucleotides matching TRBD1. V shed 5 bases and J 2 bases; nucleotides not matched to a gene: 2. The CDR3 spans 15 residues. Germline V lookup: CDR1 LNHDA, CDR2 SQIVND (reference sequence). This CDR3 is CASSVQGAGANVLTF. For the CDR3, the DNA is TGTGCCAGTAGTGTACAGGGGGCTGGGGCCAACGTCCTGACTTTC.

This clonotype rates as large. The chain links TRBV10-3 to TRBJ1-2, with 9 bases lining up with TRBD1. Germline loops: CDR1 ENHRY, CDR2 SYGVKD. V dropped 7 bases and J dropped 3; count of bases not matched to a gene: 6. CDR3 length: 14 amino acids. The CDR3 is CAINTGGGDYGYTF. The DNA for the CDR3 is TGTGCCATCAATACAGGGGGCGGTGACTATGGCTACACCTTC.

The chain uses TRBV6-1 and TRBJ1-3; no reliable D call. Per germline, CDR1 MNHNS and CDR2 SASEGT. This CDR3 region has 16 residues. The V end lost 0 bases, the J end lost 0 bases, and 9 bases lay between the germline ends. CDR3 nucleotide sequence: TGTGCCAGCAGTGAAGCGCATGGGAGCTCTGGAAACACCATATATTTT. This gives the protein CASSEAHGSSGNTIYF.

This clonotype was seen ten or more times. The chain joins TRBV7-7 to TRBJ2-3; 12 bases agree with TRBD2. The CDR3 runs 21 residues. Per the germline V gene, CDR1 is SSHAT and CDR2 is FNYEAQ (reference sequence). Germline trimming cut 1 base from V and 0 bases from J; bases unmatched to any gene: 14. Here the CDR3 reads CASSLERRLAGATSSTDTQYF. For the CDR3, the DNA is TGTGCCAGCAGCTTAGAGAGGAGACTAGCGGGGGCTACCTCTAGCACAGATACGCAGTATTTT.

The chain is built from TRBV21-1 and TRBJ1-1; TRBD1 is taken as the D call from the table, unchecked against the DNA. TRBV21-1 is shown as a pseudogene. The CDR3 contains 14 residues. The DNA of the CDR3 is TGTGCCAACCACCGGGACAGGGTGAACACTGAAGCTTTCTTT. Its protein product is CANHRDRVNTEAFF.

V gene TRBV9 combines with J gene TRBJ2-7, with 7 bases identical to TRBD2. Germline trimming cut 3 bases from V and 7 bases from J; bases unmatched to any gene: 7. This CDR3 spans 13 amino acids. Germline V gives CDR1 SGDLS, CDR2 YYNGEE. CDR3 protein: CASSASGAREQYF. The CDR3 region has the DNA TGTGCCAGCAGCGCCAGCGGGGCTAGAGAGCAGTACTTC.

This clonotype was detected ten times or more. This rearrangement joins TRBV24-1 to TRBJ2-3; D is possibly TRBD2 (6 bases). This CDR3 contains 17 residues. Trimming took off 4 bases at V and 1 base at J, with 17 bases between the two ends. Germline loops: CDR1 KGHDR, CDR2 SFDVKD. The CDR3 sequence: CATSDSPGRGGTDTQYF. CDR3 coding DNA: TGTGCCACCAGTGACTCCCCTGGGCGGGGCGGCACAGATACGCAGTATTTT.

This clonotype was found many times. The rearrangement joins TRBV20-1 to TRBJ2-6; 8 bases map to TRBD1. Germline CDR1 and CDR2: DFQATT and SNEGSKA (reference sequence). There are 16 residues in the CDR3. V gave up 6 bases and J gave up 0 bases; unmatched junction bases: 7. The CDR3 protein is CSAPTGVSSGANVLTF. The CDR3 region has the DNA TGCAGTGCGCCGACAGGGGTTAGCTCTGGGGCCAACGTCCTGACTTTC.

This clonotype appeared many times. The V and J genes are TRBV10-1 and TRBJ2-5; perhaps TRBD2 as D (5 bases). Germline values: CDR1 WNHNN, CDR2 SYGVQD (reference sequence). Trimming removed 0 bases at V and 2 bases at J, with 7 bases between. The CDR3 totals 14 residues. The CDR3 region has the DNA TGCGCCAGCAGTGAGTCTGCGGGTCAAGAGACCCAGTACTTC. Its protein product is CASSESAGQETQYF.